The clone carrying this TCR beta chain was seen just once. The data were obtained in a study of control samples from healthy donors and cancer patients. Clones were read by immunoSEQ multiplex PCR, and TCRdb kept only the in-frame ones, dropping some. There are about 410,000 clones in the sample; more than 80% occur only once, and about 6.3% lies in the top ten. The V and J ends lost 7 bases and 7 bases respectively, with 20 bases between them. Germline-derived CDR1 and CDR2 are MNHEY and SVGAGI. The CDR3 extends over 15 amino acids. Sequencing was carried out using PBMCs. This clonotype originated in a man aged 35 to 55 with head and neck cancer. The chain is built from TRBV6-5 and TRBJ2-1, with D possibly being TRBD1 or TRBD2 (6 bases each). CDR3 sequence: CASTRVGGARNEQFF. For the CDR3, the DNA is TGTGCCAGCACCCGGGTGGGGGGCGCGCGGAATGAGCAGTTCTTC.